This T cell receptor beta chain is from a study of blood T cell repertoires in COVID-19. Study-level background: PBMCs, B-cell-depleted T cells, or T cells were the source of the cDNA or gDNA that made up the material.

The germline V gene has CDR1 SNHLY and CDR2 FYNNEI. Trimming took 6 bases from V and 0 from J; bases not matched to a gene: 8. The CDR3 contains 16 residues. Data came from immunoSEQ multiplex PCR; TCRdb stores just in-frame clones and leaves some out. The table includes some 180,000 clones, about 85% detected once. Allocation to cohorts depended on clinical history reported by the participants. The TCR comes from a middle-aged man who had recovered from COVID-19. The chain combines TRBV2 with TRBJ1-1; TRBD1 matches at 9 bases. The sequencing sample was made of PBMCs or T cells enriched from blood (not recorded which). CDR3 amino acids: CASSPGQGLLNTEAFF. For the CDR3, the DNA is TGTGCCAGCAGCCCGGGACAGGGCCTTTTGAACACTGAAGCTTTCTTT.